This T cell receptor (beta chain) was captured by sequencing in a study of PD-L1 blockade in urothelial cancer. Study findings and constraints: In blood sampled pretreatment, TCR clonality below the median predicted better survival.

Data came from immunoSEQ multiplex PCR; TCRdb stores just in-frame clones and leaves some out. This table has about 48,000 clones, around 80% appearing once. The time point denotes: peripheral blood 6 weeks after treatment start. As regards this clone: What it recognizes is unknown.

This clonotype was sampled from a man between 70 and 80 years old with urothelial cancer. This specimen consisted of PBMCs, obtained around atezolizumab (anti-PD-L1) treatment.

The CDR3 is CASTPGLLMPEQYF. CDR3 in DNA: TGTGCCAGCACCCCGGGACTCCTAATGCCCGAGCAGTACTTC. J is TRBJ2-7 and V is TRBV2, with a tentative D call TRBD2 (6 bases). The CDR3 sequence is 14 residues long. Looked up from germline, CDR1 is SNHLY and CDR2 is FYNNEI. V gave up 7 bases and J gave up 6 bases, with 19 bases separating them.